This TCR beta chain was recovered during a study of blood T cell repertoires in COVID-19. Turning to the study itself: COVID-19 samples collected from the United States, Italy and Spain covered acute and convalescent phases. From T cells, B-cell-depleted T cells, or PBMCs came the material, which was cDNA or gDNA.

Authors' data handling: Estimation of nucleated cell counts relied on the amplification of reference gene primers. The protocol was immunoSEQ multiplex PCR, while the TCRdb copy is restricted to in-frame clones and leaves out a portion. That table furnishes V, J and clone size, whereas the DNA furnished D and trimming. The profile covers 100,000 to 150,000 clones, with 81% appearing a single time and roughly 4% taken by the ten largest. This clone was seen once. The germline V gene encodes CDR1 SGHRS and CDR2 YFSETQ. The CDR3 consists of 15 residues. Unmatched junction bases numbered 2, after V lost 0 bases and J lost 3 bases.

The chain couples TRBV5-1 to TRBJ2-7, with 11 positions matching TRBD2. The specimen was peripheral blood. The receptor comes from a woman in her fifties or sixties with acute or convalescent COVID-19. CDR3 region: CASSLGGTSGYEQYF. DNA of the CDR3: TGCGCCAGCAGCTTGGGGGGGACTAGCGGCTACGAGCAGTACTTC. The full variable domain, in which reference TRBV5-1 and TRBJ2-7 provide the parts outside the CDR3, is KAGVTQTPRYLIKTRGQQVTLSCSPISGHRSVSWYQQTPGQGLQFLFEYFSETQRNKGNFPGRFSGRQFSNSRSEMNVSTLELGDSALYLCASSLGGTSGYEQYFGPGTRLTVT.